This T cell receptor beta chain stems from a study of T cell responses to AZD1222 COVID-19 vaccine. Profiling relied on immunoSEQ multiplex PCR, and the TCRdb table lists in-frame clones only, not all of them. Of nearly 35,000 clones listed, 70% to 80% are singletons. This receptor was identified in an adult who received the AZD1222 COVID-19 vaccine. The sample consisted of peripheral blood, taken 28 days after the second AZD1222 dose.

DNA for the CDR3: TGTGCCAGCAGCTTCTCTAGCGGGAGCGTCAATGAGCAGTTCTTC. Protein sequence: CASSFSSGSVNEQFF. The rearrangement joins TRBV5-4 to TRBJ2-1; 10 nucleotides agree with TRBD2. Germline loops: CDR1 SGHNT, CDR2 YYREEE (reference sequence). The CDR3 extends over 15 amino acids. V shed 2 bases and J 6 bases; nucleotides not matched to a gene: 5.